This T cell receptor (beta chain) originates from a study of blood T cells in healthy people across ages. Each donor gave ten milliliters of peripheral blood. As concerns this clonotype: The antigen is unknown. Compared with germline, one end of the junction differs, possibly owing to a read error.

A second PCR, run for about 7 to 11 cycles, used a sample-barcoded 5' primer plus a J-beta primer mix. A template-switch adaptor that had 12 random nucleotides put a tag on each cDNA molecule. TCRdb re-called the 5' RACE reads with MiXCR, one entry per CDR3 protein. The sample contains roughly 500,000 distinct CDR3 sequences, 27% of which appear only once. Study results and caveats: Older individuals had lower TCR beta diversity per million T cells (the decline was roughly linear).

The sequence derives from a woman aged 65 to 85 in good health. Sequencing used blood.

The CDR3 reads CASSLGAGTEYF. CDR3 sequence (DNA): TGTGCCAGCAGTTTGGGAGCAGGTACGGAGTATTTT. The chain has TRBV12-3 or TRBV12-4 and TRBJ2-3; maybe TRBD2 (5 bases). This CDR3 region has 12 residues.